The 22 T cell receptor beta chains listed next were all sequenced from one sample in a study of T cells after yellow fever vaccination. A single record per CDR3 protein comes from TCRdb applying MiXCR to the 5' RACE reads. The sample holds 500,000 to 650,000 distinct CDR3 sequences, roughly an eighth seen once. Here the sequenced sample was PBMCs, taken on the day of the yellow fever booster vaccination. Source of these receptors: a man younger than 40 who received the YFV17D yellow fever vaccine.

The V call is TRBV20-1, the J call TRBJ2-5; D perhaps matches TRBD2 (6 bases). The CDR3 spans 14 residues. Germline V gene data show CDR1 as DFQATT and CDR2 as SNEGSKA (reference sequence). V shed 2 bases and J shed 0 bases, with 10 bases lying between them. DNA of the CDR3: TGCAGTGCTAGACCCCGGGACTACCAAGAGACCCAGTACTTC. It is translated as CSARPRDYQETQYF.

The V and J genes are TRBV9 and TRBJ2-7; perhaps TRBD1 as D (5 bases). This CDR3 spans 14 amino acids. Germline CDR1 reads SGDLS; CDR2 reads YYNGEE. V lost 0 bases and J lost 5, with 12 bases in between. The CDR3 nucleotides are TGTGCCAGCAGCGTAGGCTCAGGGAACCACGAGCAGTACTTC. This sequence encodes CASSVGSGNHEQYF.

There are a few counts of this clonotype. This chain links TRBV6-5 with TRBJ1-6; tentative D call: TRBD1 (6 bases). Germline V CDR1 and CDR2: MNHEY, SVGAGI. V gave up 4 bases and J gave up 7 bases, with 11 bases separating them. This CDR3 comprises 14 residues. CDR3 bases: TGTGCCAGCAGTTTTTATACAGGGAATTCACCCCTCCACTTT. Its translation: CASSFYTGNSPLHF.

The V call is TRBV12-3 or TRBV12-4, the J call TRBJ1-5; possibly TRBD1 for D (6 bases). V lost 3 bases and J lost 3, with 9 bases in between. The CDR3 extends over 14 amino acids. In DNA, the CDR3 is TGTGCCAGCAGTTTTCGGACAGACAATCAGCCCCAGCATTTT. It yields the protein CASSFRTDNQPQHF.

V and J are TRBV20-1 and TRBJ1-2; the match to TRBD1 covers 9 bases. The CDR3 totals 15 residues. With V trimmed by 0 bases and J by 4 bases, 6 bases remained unmatched. CDR1 DFQATT and CDR2 SNEGSKA come from the germline V gene (reference sequence). CDR3 in amino acids: CSARDRDRAGYGYTF. The CDR3 bases are TGCAGTGCTAGAGATCGGGACAGGGCGGGCTATGGCTACACCTTC.

This clonotype appeared a few times. This chain uses TRBV6-5 with TRBJ2-5; 7 bases match TRBD2. CDR1 and CDR2 from the germline V gene are MNHEY and SVGAGI. This CDR3 has 16 residues. Trimming cost V 2 bases and J 4 bases; bases outside gene matches: 10. CDR3: CASSYPSSGGGETQYF. CDR3 sequence (DNA): TGTGCCAGCAGTTACCCTTCTAGCGGAGGCGGAGAGACCCAGTACTTC.

In its sample, this clonotype was seen a few times. The chain combines TRBV11-3 with TRBJ2-2, with D hard to call. CDR3 length: 13 amino acids. Trimming took 5 bases from V and 8 from J, leaving 12 bases between them. Germline V gene lookup returns CDR1 SGHNT and CDR2 YENEEA. CDR3 sequence (DNA): TGTGCCAGCAGCCCCTCCCGACATGGGGAGCTGTTTTTT. It is translated as CASSPSRHGELFF.

This clonotype was seen a handful of times. The V and J genes are TRBV4-3 and TRBJ2-1; D is ambiguous. Germline CDR1 and CDR2: LGHNA and YSLEER. Trimming stripped 1 base from V and 5 bases from J, with 9 bases between. The CDR3 covers 14 residues. The CDR3 protein is CASSQGLSNNEQFF. The CDR3 nucleotides are TGCGCCAGCAGCCAAGGACTTTCCAACAATGAGCAGTTCTTC.

This clonotype came up a few times. The V gene is TRBV28, the J gene TRBJ1-5; weak D call: TRBD1 (6 bases). Germline-derived CDR1 and CDR2 are MDHEN and SYDVKM. Trimming cost V 6 bases and J 6 bases, with 21 bases left between them. The CDR3 is made up of 16 amino acids. The CDR3 here is CASSWLGGGSSQPQHF. CDR3 coding DNA: TGTGCCAGCAGCTGGCTGGGGGGCGGATCGAGTCAGCCCCAGCATTTT.

This clonotype was picked up a small number of times. The CDR3 nucleotides read TGTGCCTGGAGTCTAACTACCTACGAGCAGTACTTC. It yields the protein CAWSLTTYEQYF. The chain uses TRBV30 and TRBJ2-7; D unresolved. The CDR3 totals 12 residues. V lost 2 bases to trimming and J lost 2 bases, with 7 bases between them. Germline values: CDR1 GTSNPN, CDR2 SVGIG (reference sequence).

This clonotype was counted only a few times. V is TRBV11-2 and J is TRBJ2-2; 16 bases map to TRBD2. The V segment lost 3 bases and the J segment 5 bases; nucleotides outside the gene matches: 12. The CDR3 extends over 20 amino acids. Germline V gene sequence: CDR1 SGHAT, CDR2 FQNNGV. The CDR3 nucleotides read TGTGCCAGCAGCTTTGAAGGGACTAGCGGGAGGGCCTTAGGAACCGGGGAGCTGTTTTTT. It codes for CASSFEGTSGRALGTGELFF.

CDR3 region: CSATGTPGTSGRGDTQYF. The CDR3 coding sequence is TGCAGTGCTACCGGGACACCCGGGACTAGCGGGAGGGGAGATACGCAGTATTTT. This chain links TRBV20-1 with TRBJ2-3; 16 bases fit TRBD2. The CDR3 is 18 residues long. Germline V CDR1 and CDR2: DFQATT, SNEGSKA (reference sequence). Germline trimming cut 4 bases from V and 5 bases from J; bases unmatched to any gene: 12.

A remark on this clonotype: One end of the junction fails to match germline, which may point to a read error. CDR3 bases: TGTGCTAGCAGCGTTGGACGCACTAGTGTTAGTGAGCAGTTCTTC. Residues: CASSVGRTSVSEQFF. The chain has TRBV7-7 and TRBJ2-1, with D perhaps TRBD2 (5 bases). Germline-derived CDR1 and CDR2 are SSHAT and FNYEAQ (reference sequence). The CDR3 runs 15 residues.

This clonotype was observed at least ten times. The chain is built from TRBV5-1 and TRBJ2-7; the match to TRBD1 covers 9 bases. The CDR3 totals 15 residues. Losses at the gene ends were 3 bases for V and 6 bases for J; bases not matched to a gene: 10. The germline V gene has CDR1 SGHRS and CDR2 YFSETQ. The CDR3 sequence is CASSSDRGWLSEQYF. The CDR3 nucleotides read TGCGCCAGCAGCTCTGACAGGGGGTGGTTGAGCGAGCAGTACTTC.

V usage is TRBV20-1 and J usage is TRBJ1-1; no clear D. The CDR3 has 17 amino acids. CDR1 and CDR2 (germline): DFQATT, SNEGSKA (reference sequence). The ends were cut back, 0 bases at V and 0 bases at J, with 17 bases in the middle. The CDR3 loop reads CSARDPRLGSLNTEAFF. The CDR3, as DNA: TGCAGTGCTAGAGATCCTCGGTTGGGCAGTCTGAACACTGAAGCTTTCTTT.

The V gene is TRBV15, the J gene TRBJ1-5, with 7 positions matching TRBD1. V lost 1 base to trimming and J lost 3 bases; unmatched junction nucleotides: 6. Germline V CDR1 and CDR2: LNHNV, YYDKDF (reference sequence). CDR3 length: 16 amino acids. The CDR3 DNA is TGTGCCACCAGCAGAGCCCGGGACAGCTCCAATCAGCCCCAGCATTTT. It yields the protein CATSRARDSSNQPQHF.

This clonotype was recorded at least ten times. The chain carries TRBV12-3 or TRBV12-4 and TRBJ2-5, with TRBD2 identical over 8 bases. After removal of 8 bases from V and 0 bases from J, the junction contained 8 bases not matched to a gene. This CDR3 has 15 residues. The DNA for the CDR3 is TGTGCCAGCCGTACTAGCGGAGAGTACCAAGAGACCCAGTACTTC. Translating it yields CASRTSGEYQETQYF.

The chain has TRBV20-1 and TRBJ2-5; D is unclear. CDR3 length: 15 amino acids. Trimming cost V 0 bases and J 5 bases, with 16 bases left between them. In germline, CDR1 is DFQATT, CDR2 SNEGSKA (reference sequence). CDR3 DNA sequence: TGCAGTGCTAGAGATGCTATTTGGGTGAGGGAGACCCAGTACTTC. Translated: CSARDAIWVRETQYF.

This clonotype was seen only a few times. The chain carries TRBV9 and TRBJ2-7; D may be TRBD1 or TRBD2 (5 bases each). The germline V gene encodes CDR1 SGDLS and CDR2 YYNGEE. This CDR3 region has 12 residues. V was shortened by 0 bases and J by 6 bases, with 7 bases between the two germline ends. The DNA for the CDR3 is TGTGCCAGCAGCGTAGAGAGGGGCGAGCAGTACTTC. Amino acids: CASSVERGEQYF.

This clonotype was observed a few times. The J gene is TRBJ1-5, the V gene TRBV30, with D perhaps TRBD1 (5 bases). V was trimmed by 5 bases and J by 5 bases, leaving 13 bases between them. The CDR3 runs 13 residues. Germline V gene sequence: CDR1 GTSNPN, CDR2 SVGIG (reference sequence). The CDR3 region has the DNA TGTGCCTGGGGGACCTCCGAGCATCAGCCCCAGCATTTT. As protein: CAWGTSEHQPQHF.

The sample holds a few counts of this clonotype. CDR3 loop: CSARGGAGDTEAFF. CDR3 DNA sequence: TGCAGTGCTAGAGGGGGGGCAGGGGACACTGAAGCTTTCTTT. The rearrangement uses TRBV20-1 and TRBJ1-1, with a tentative D call TRBD1 (6 bases). V was shortened by 1 base and J by 3 bases, with 12 bases between the two germline ends. The length of the CDR3 is 14 residues. CDR1 DFQATT and CDR2 SNEGSKA come from the germline V gene (reference sequence).

This chain connects TRBV7-8 to TRBJ2-1; TRBD2 aligns across 10 bases. Trimming at V came to 3 bases and at J to 6 bases, leaving 11 bases not matched to a gene. The germline gives CDR1 SGHVS, CDR2 FQNEAQ. The CDR3 runs 17 residues. CDR3 in amino acids: CASSFRLLAGTGNEQFF. The CDR3 bases are TGTGCCAGCAGCTTTCGTCTACTAGCGGGAACGGGCAATGAGCAGTTCTTC.